This T cell receptor beta chain was sequenced in a study of T cells in Graves' hyperthyroidism and ophthalmopathy. Trimming shortened V by 1 base and J by 5 bases, and 9 bases separated the two germline ends. This CDR3 has 14 amino acids. The germline CDR1 and CDR2 sequences are SEHNR and FQNEAQ (reference sequence). This clonotype came up many times. Enrolled ophthalmopathy patients presented with a Clinical Activity Score of at least 3, a NOSPECS grade of at least 4, and disease duration under 3 months. The PBMCs were sourced from fresh peripheral blood (about 10 ml). RNA transcripts served as the template for amplifying TCR beta CDR3 regions. HTBI primers drove first-round RT-PCR of the TCR CDR3. TCRdb ran MiXCR on the multiplex PCR reads and lists one entry per CDR3 protein. This table has fewer than 500,000 distinct CDR3 sequences, over 12% appearing once.

The receptor comes from a man younger than 35 with Graves' ophthalmopathy. The V gene is TRBV7-9, the J gene TRBJ2-1; a possible D gene is TRBD2 (5 bases). Sequencing was done on a sample of blood. The CDR3 sequence is CASSLDGVHNEQFF. In DNA form, the CDR3 reads TGTGCCAGCAGCTTAGACGGGGTACACAATGAGCAGTTCTTC.